These 8 T cell receptor beta chains share one sample of origin, sequenced in a study of T cell repertoires in cytomegalovirus infection. TCRdb passed the reads through MiXCR, listing each CDR3 protein once. Found here are approximately 1,000,000 distinct CDR3 sequences, approximately 31% of them singletons; the top ten hold under 15%. These receptors have no known antigen. Sequences were derived from cultured CD8+ T cells from PBMCs, sampled from culture after CMV antigen stimulation. The source of these receptors is a human donor in good health (CMV status not recorded). Some clones in this sample may be carry-over from other donors' samples.

The chain employs TRBV27 and TRBJ1-1; 7 bases align to TRBD1. Germline V lookup: CDR1 MNHEY, CDR2 SMNVEV (reference sequence). The CDR3 length is 16 residues. The trim removed 2 bases at V and 5 bases at J, leaving 11 bases unmatched. CDR3 nucleotide sequence: TGTGCCAGCAGTTTACGACAGGGCCTCCTTGATACTGAAGCTTTCTTT. Translating gives CASSLRQGLLDTEAFF.

This clonotype has a handful of counts. The rearrangement links TRBV7-6 to TRBJ2-7, with D unresolved. Trimming cost V 4 bases and J 4 bases, with 14 bases left between them. Per germline, CDR1 SGHVS and CDR2 FNYEAQ. The CDR3 is made up of 14 amino acids. The CDR3 DNA reads TGTGCCAGCAGCTCCGATACGTTCAGGTACGAGCAGTACTTC. As protein: CASSSDTFRYEQYF.

This clonotype was found a few times. The chain employs TRBV7-2 and TRBJ2-5; D remains unclear. CDR3 length: 13 amino acids. Trimming left V 3 bases short and J 5 bases short, with 10 bases between. Looked up from germline, CDR1 is SGHTA and CDR2 is FQGNSA. CDR3 sequence: CASSFTPSETQYF. The CDR3 nucleotides are TGTGCCAGCAGCTTTACCCCGTCGGAGACCCAGTACTTC. Drawing the rest from reference TRBV7-2 and TRBJ2-5, the complete variable domain is GAGVSQSPSNKVTEKGKDVELRCDPISGHTALYWYRQSLGQGLEFLIYFQGNSAPDKSGLPSDRFSAERTGGSVSTLTIQRTQQEDSAVYLCASSFTPSETQYFGPGTRLLVL.

The chain joins TRBV29-1 to TRBJ1-2, with D perhaps matching TRBD1 (6 bases). CDR1 and CDR2 from the germline V gene are SQVTM and ANQGSEA. CDR3 length: 10 amino acids. Trimming stripped 7 bases from V and 5 bases from J, with 8 bases between. CDR3 nucleotide sequence: TGCAGCGCAGGGGAGTATGGCTACACCTTC. This encodes CSAGEYGYTF.

The V and J genes are TRBV10-3 and TRBJ2-4, with D hard to call. Trimming cost V 4 bases and J 0 bases, with 13 bases left between them. From germline, CDR1 is ENHRY and CDR2 SYGVKD. This CDR3 is built from 16 residues. The CDR3 nucleotides read TGTGCCATCAGTGTCGCGAATCCTCTAGCCAAAAACATTCAGTACTTC. Protein sequence: CAISVANPLAKNIQYF.

The J gene is TRBJ1-4, the V gene TRBV27; a possible D gene is TRBD1 (6 bases). This CDR3 is built from 15 residues. Germline CDR1 MNHEY, CDR2 SMNVEV (reference sequence). V was pared by 5 bases and J by 8 bases, with 18 bases between. CDR3 sequence reads: CASSAYRVVGEKLFF. CDR3 sequence (DNA): TGTGCCAGCAGTGCGTACAGGGTTGTTGGGGAAAAACTGTTTTTT.

The V and J genes are TRBV6-1 and TRBJ1-1, with a possible D match to TRBD1 (5 bases). The germline V gene has CDR1 MNHNS and CDR2 SASEGT. This CDR3 comprises 15 residues. The germline V and J ends were trimmed by 5 bases and 3 bases, with 16 bases remaining between them. CDR3 residues: CASSSPWGTDTEAFF. In DNA form, the CDR3 reads TGTGCCAGCAGTTCCCCGTGGGGGACGGACACTGAAGCTTTCTTT.

The chain has TRBV20-1 and TRBJ2-1; 11 positions agree with TRBD2. The V gene's germline CDR1 is DFQATT and CDR2 SNEGSKA (reference sequence). V lost 6 bases and J lost 7; bases outside the gene matches: 11. The CDR3 covers 15 residues. DNA for the CDR3: TGCAGTGCGCACGGACTAGCGGGCGAAGGGAATGAGCAGTTCTTC. Translation: CSAHGLAGEGNEQFF.